This TCR beta chain stems from a study of beta chain features in type 1 diabetes. Averaging approximately 0.11 L, one heparinised blood draw came from each individual donor. Broader study findings: In cDNA sequencing, cells with high TCR expression could be over-represented. Shortening that was moderate but significant affected the TCRB CDR3s of Type 1 diabetes patients in all four CD4+ subsets.

The trim removed 5 bases at V and 8 bases at J, leaving 5 bases unmatched. The CDR3 loop spans 12 amino acids. Germline V lookup: CDR1 SGHAT, CDR2 FQNNGV. What was sequenced were expressed TCRB transcripts, since all of the isolated RNA had been reverse transcribed. Produced via immunoSEQ multiplex PCR; TCRdb's table is partial and in-frame only. The sample holds about 660,000 clones, over 13% seen once. As concerns this clone: Antigen: not known.

The receptor was derived from a man aged 18 to 35 with type 1 diabetes. The genes are TRBV11-2 and TRBJ1-1; TRBD1 agrees at 7 bases. Sequencing was carried out using naive CD4+ T cells from blood. The CDR3: CASSLTTGEAFF. CDR3 DNA sequence: TGTGCCAGCAGCCTGACGACAGGGGAAGCTTTCTTT.